Presented here are 11 T cell receptor beta chains from one specimen sequenced in a study of shared clonotypes between healthy human individuals. The naive CD8 fraction comprised CD45RO-negative cells positively selected for CCR7 and excluded terminally differentiated effector memory CD45RA+ cells. Profiling relied on immunoSEQ multiplex PCR, and the TCRdb table lists in-frame clones only, not all of them. The sample holds about 1,900,000 clones, about 95% seen once. The specimen was naive CD8+ T cells sorted from blood. Receptors originate from a man between 18 and 29 years old in good health.

The V call is TRBV18, the J call TRBJ2-3; D tentatively fits TRBD1 or TRBD2 (5 bases each). The length of the CDR3 is 15 residues. V lost 3 bases to trimming and J lost 5 bases, with 15 bases between them. Per germline, CDR1 KGHSH and CDR2 LQKENI. CDR3: CASSPFRDRGDTQYF. The DNA for the CDR3 is TGTGCCAGCTCACCTTTCCGGGACCGGGGAGATACGCAGTATTTT.

V usage is TRBV4-1 and J usage is TRBJ1-5, with D unresolved. V lost 0 bases, J lost 5 bases, and 11 bases lay in between. Germline V lookup: CDR1 MGHRA, CDR2 YSYEKL. The CDR3 sequence is 15 residues long. CDR3 sequence reads: CASSQDPSEYQPQHF. For the CDR3, the DNA is TGCGCCAGCAGCCAAGACCCCTCAGAGTATCAGCCCCAGCATTTT.

The chain couples TRBV10-3 to TRBJ2-5, with 8 bases matching TRBD1. The CDR3 runs 16 residues. V gave up 2 bases and J gave up 1 base; unmatched junction bases: 6. Germline CDR1 is ENHRY and CDR2 is SYGVKD. The CDR3, as DNA: TGTGCCATCAGTGAGCCCGGGACAGGAGCCCAAGAGACCCAGTACTTC. Protein: CAISEPGTGAQETQYF.

The chain carries TRBV6-5 and TRBJ2-7; D unresolved. Trimming removed 6 bases at V and 1 base at J, with 10 bases between. CDR3 size: 13 residues. Germline V lookup: CDR1 MNHEY, CDR2 SVGAGI. For the CDR3, the DNA is TGTGCCAGCAGGCTGCGGAATTCCTACGAGCAGTACTTC. Translated: CASRLRNSYEQYF.

A single count supports this clone. This chain connects TRBV4-1 to TRBJ1-1; D not resolved. Germline-derived CDR1 and CDR2 are MGHRA and YSYEKL. The CDR3 is made up of 10 amino acids. With 4 bases removed from V and 9 bases from J, the gap between germline ends came to 6 bases. The CDR3 is CASSPQKAFF. For the CDR3, the DNA is TGCGCCAGCAGCCCCCAAAAAGCTTTCTTT.

V is TRBV25-1 and J is TRBJ1-1; TRBD1 matches at 7 bases. With 7 bases clipped from V and 7 bases from J, the junction kept 9 bases outside the gene matches. CDR3 length: 13 residues. Looked up from germline, CDR1 is MGHDK and CDR2 is SYGVNS. CDR3: CASTRTGGGEAFF. The CDR3 DNA sequence: TGTGCCAGCACCCGGACAGGCGGGGGTGAAGCTTTCTTT.

The rearrangement joins TRBV20-1 to TRBJ1-1, with no clear D. Trimming took off 0 bases at V and 8 bases at J, with 7 bases between the two ends. The CDR3 is 11 amino acids. The germline V gene encodes CDR1 DFQATT and CDR2 SNEGSKA (reference sequence). In DNA form, the CDR3 reads TGCAGTGCTAGAGAAGGGTTCGAAGCTTTCTTT. Translating it yields CSAREGFEAFF.

This clone was recorded once. The CDR3 nucleotides read TGTGCCTGGAGTGCAGAGTCTGGAAACACCATATATTTT. As protein: CAWSAESGNTIYF. The rearrangement uses TRBV30 and TRBJ1-3; D is ambiguous. The germline gives CDR1 GTSNPN, CDR2 SVGIG (reference sequence). The CDR3 is 13 amino acids. The V and J ends lost 1 base and 1 base respectively, with 5 bases between them.

The rearrangement joins TRBV5-5 to TRBJ1-2; D is ambiguous. Trimming took 0 bases from V and 3 from J, leaving 9 bases between them. CDR3 size: 14 residues. Per the germline V gene, CDR1 is SGHKS and CDR2 is YYEKEE (reference sequence). CDR3 sequence reads: CASSLEWADYGYTF. The CDR3 region has the DNA TGTGCCAGCAGCTTGGAGTGGGCCGACTATGGCTACACCTTC.

CDR3 sequence reads: CASSQELRGSNTGELFF. The DNA for the CDR3 is TGTGCCAGCAGCCAAGAACTCAGGGGATCGAACACCGGGGAGCTGTTTTTT. This chain uses TRBV13 with TRBJ2-2, with a tentative D call TRBD1 (6 bases). V shed 5 bases and J shed 0 bases, with 16 bases lying between them. The germline V gene encodes CDR1 PRHDT and CDR2 FYEKMQ (reference sequence). CDR3 length: 17 residues. Full variable domain (outside the CDR3, taken from reference TRBV13 and TRBJ2-2): AAGVIQSPRHLIKEKRETATLKCYPIPRHDTVYWYQQGPGQDPQFLISFYEKMQSDKGSIPDRFSAQQFSDYHSELNMSSLELGDSALYFCASSQELRGSNTGELFFGEGSRLTVL.

This clone was counted a single time. One end of the junction varies from germline; a read error may be responsible. V is TRBV19 and J is TRBJ2-1; D might be TRBD1 (6 bases). This CDR3 is 14 amino acids long. The germline gives CDR1 LNHDA, CDR2 SQIVND (reference sequence). CDR3 sequence reads: CASSIVQGNNEQFF. The CDR3 nucleotides read TGTGCCAGCAGTATCGTCCAGGGGAACAATGAGCAGTTCTTC.